This TCR beta chain was identified in a study of cytomegalovirus exposure and HLA in healthy donors. Study summary: About 200 million T cells yielded 117 million unique TCR beta sequences in earlier analysis.

The CDR3 has 17 residues. Between the trimmed V and J ends, which lost 4 bases and 5 bases, there was a span of 21 bases. The germline CDR1 and CDR2 sequences are MNHNS and SASEGT. Primers included in the PCR were 60 Vbeta and 13 Jbeta primers. Per the original data handling: It was a later analysis that counted roughly 79 million unique TCR beta chains, of which about 10 million were shared. Profiling relied on immunoSEQ multiplex PCR, and the TCRdb table lists in-frame clones only, not all of them. That table furnishes V, J and clone size, whereas the DNA furnished D and trimming. The repertoire holds 200,000 or so clones, with roughly 84% as singletons. General observations from the study: Researchers counted around 160 TCR beta chains as cytomegalovirus-associated. In a later analysis, the majority of CMV-associated beta chains seemingly showed HLA restriction.

Of note for this clone: Its antigen is not identified.

The receptor was derived from a boy aged 10-17 years in good health and CMV-seronegative. The sample was PBMCs. The J gene is TRBJ2-1, the V gene TRBV6-1; TRBD2 might be the D (5 bases). The CDR3 bases are TGTGCCAGCAGTGGAGTTGGCAGAGGGAAAAATAACAATGAGCAGTTCTTC. Translated, it gives CASSGVGRGKNNNEQFF.